This is a list of T cell receptor beta chains from one sample in a study of T cell repertoires in cytomegalovirus infection. From the reads, TCRdb called clonotypes with MiXCR, one entry per CDR3 protein. The data hold 76,000 or so distinct CDR3 sequences, with roughly 3.7% observed a single time. Sequenced material: PBMCs. Receptors were obtained from a human donor in good health (CMV status not recorded). Some clones in this sample may be carry-over from other donors' samples. The CDR3 runs from the conserved cysteine through the conserved F or W. The D gene is left open where the match is weak. The size entry gives once, few, many, or a class for an expanded clone.

J: TRBJ2-5; V: TRBV5-1; D: NA; size: many; CDR3: CASSVEETQYF; DNA: TGCGCCAGCAGCGTGGAAGAGACCCAGTACTTC
J: TRBJ1-1; V: TRBV10-3; D: TRBD1; size: many; CDR3: CAIKGQMNTEAFF; DNA: TGTGCCATCAAGGGACAGATGAACACTGAAGCTTTCTTT
J: TRBJ2-3; V: TRBV7-2; D: TRBD2; size: many; CDR3: CASSPGLAGGPVDTDTQYF; DNA: TGTGCCAGCAGCCCAGGACTAGCGGGGGGGCCCGTGGACACAGATACGCAGTATTTT
J: TRBJ1-2; V: TRBV20-1; D: NA; size: many; CDR3: CSASPVLTGGYTF; DNA: TGCAGTGCTAGCCCGGTCCTAACGGGAGGCTACACCTTC
J: TRBJ1-2; V: TRBV12-3/TRBV12-4; D: NA; size: many; CDR3: CASGTALWIYYGYTF; DNA: TGTGCCAGCGGGACGGCACTCTGGATTTACTATGGCTACACCTTC
J: TRBJ1-1; V: TRBV7-3; D: NA; size: many; CDR3: CASSLTGKAEAFF; DNA: TGTGCCAGCAGCTTAACCGGTAAGGCTGAAGCTTTCTTT
J: TRBJ2-3; V: TRBV7-9; D: NA; size: many; CDR3: CASSSDPTDTQYF; DNA: TGTGCCAGCAGCTCAGATCCCACAGATACGCAGTATTTT
J: TRBJ1-5; V: TRBV28; D: NA; size: many; CDR3: CASLEANQPQHF; DNA: TGTGCCAGCTTGGAGGCGAATCAGCCCCAGCATTTT
J: TRBJ1-6; V: TRBV10-2; D: TRBD1; size: many; CDR3: CASSDGTGWNSPLHF; DNA: TGCGCCAGCAGCGATGGGACAGGCTGGAATTCACCCCTCCACTTT
J: TRBJ1-4; V: TRBV7-2; D: NA; size: many; CDR3: CASGWSVNEKLFF; DNA: TGTGCCAGCGGCTGGTCAGTTAATGAAAAACTGTTTTTT
J: TRBJ1-1; V: TRBV12-3/TRBV12-4; D: NA; size: many; CDR3: CASSLESGIAEAFF; DNA: TGTGCCAGCAGTTTAGAGTCGGGGATCGCTGAAGCTTTCTTT
J: TRBJ1-2; V: TRBV19; D: NA; size: many; CDR3: CASSIGVNAYGYTF; DNA: TGTGCCAGTAGTATAGGAGTGAACGCCTATGGCTACACCTTC
J: TRBJ2-2; V: TRBV6-2/TRBV6-3; D: NA; size: many; CDR3: CASSYNPGTHTGELFF; DNA: TGTGCCAGCAGTTACAACCCGGGGACTCACACCGGGGAGCTGTTTTTT
J: TRBJ2-5; V: TRBV28; D: TRBD2; size: many; CDR3: CASSGGRETQETQYF; DNA: TGTGCCAGTAGCGGGGGGAGGGAGACTCAAGAGACCCAGTACTTC
J: TRBJ2-3; V: TRBV7-8; D: TRBD1; size: many; CDR3: CASSFHYIGTVRVDTDTQYF; DNA: TGTGCCAGCAGCTTCCACTATATAGGGACAGTACGCGTCGACACAGATACGCAGTATTTT
J: TRBJ2-5; V: TRBV20-1; D: TRBD2; size: many; CDR3: CSARDSGGVQETQYF; DNA: TGCAGTGCTAGAGATAGTGGGGGGGTTCAAGAGACCCAGTACTTC
J: TRBJ2-5; V: TRBV7-2; D: NA; size: many; CDR3: CASSRSEGGETQYF; DNA: TGTGCCAGCAGCCGATCGGAGGGCGGCGAGACCCAGTACTTC
J: TRBJ1-2; V: TRBV7-2; D: NA; size: many; CDR3: CASSFWESGGYTF; DNA: TGTGCCAGCAGCTTCTGGGAGTCGGGTGGCTACACCTTC
J: TRBJ2-1; V: TRBV19; D: NA; size: many; CDR3: CASSMWSGPYNEQFF; DNA: TGTGCCAGTAGTATGTGGTCAGGGCCCTACAATGAGCAGTTCTTC
J: TRBJ2-3; V: TRBV4-1; D: NA; size: few; CDR3: CASSQKEMGNTQYF; DNA: TGCGCCAGCAGCCAGAAAGAGATGGGGAATACGCAGTATTTT